The present T cell receptor beta chain was sequenced within a study of blood T cell repertoires in COVID-19. The overall study: The United States, Italy and Spain were the sources of the acute and convalescent COVID-19 samples. T cells, B-cell-depleted T cells, or PBMCs provided the cDNA or gDNA that served as material.

The CDR3 is 16 amino acids. In germline, CDR1 is SQVTM, CDR2 ANQGSEA. The V gene lost 4 bases and the J gene lost 1 base, with 19 bases spanning the gap. Sequenced by immunoSEQ multiplex PCR; TCRdb stores in-frame clones only, minus some. Of about 14,000 clones in the sample, 81% were seen once. The J gene is TRBJ1-2, the V gene TRBV29-1; tentative D call: TRBD1 (6 bases). This sequence was found in a human donor in a cohort sampled during active COVID-19. Sequenced input: peripheral blood. The CDR3 loop is CSVGSGGADFNYGYTF. CDR3 in DNA: TGCAGCGTTGGGTCGGGGGGCGCCGACTTTAACTATGGCTACACCTTC.